This paragraph covers one T cell receptor (beta chain) sequence. Its antigen is currently not known. Qualities for individual bases were not recorded, and no much larger clone is one base off. Unmatched junction bases come to 9, with V trimmed by 5 bases and J by 7 bases. The CDR3 sequence holds 16 residues, the cysteine and phenylalanine included. Only CDR3 DNA is held: 48 bases, read in frame from base 1. CDR1 MNHEY and CDR2 SMNVEV were looked up in the germline V gene (reference sequence). The data originate from a study of blood T cell repertoires in COVID-19 (dated by TCRdb to about 2020). Broadly, across the study: Samples covering the acute and convalescent phases of COVID-19 were provided by collaborators in the United States, Italy and Spain. The material from the prospective study consisted of cDNA or gDNA derived from T cells, B-cell-depleted T cells, or PBMCs. Deeply sampled blood TCRbeta repertoires from subjects exposed to, actively infected with, or recovered from COVID-19 were included in the dataset. The repertoires were released in a freely available public database meant as a resource for research on the immune response to SARS-CoV-2. The samples were drawn from two sources: the first 160 participants of the ongoing ImmuneRACE study, and approximately 1,300 subjects contributed by 6 global collaborators. The sample metadata nearly always contained a de-identified subject ID, COVID-19 status, age in years and sex. Where available, HLA class I and class II types were taken from metadata supplied by the sample provider and were not determined by assay-based typing.

One collaborating source in Seattle enrolled patients during active infection and followed them longitudinally through the course of disease. Each collaborating institution followed its own protocols to collect whole blood in K2EDTA tubes. For TCRbeta analysis, collaborators shipped samples as frozen whole blood, isolated PBMCs, or DNA extracted from either of those sample types. Summary of the overall study and its limitations: How much clinical and demographic metadata was included differed by source and by participant, and the metadata was provided uncurated.

The immunoSEQ Assay, a bias-controlled multiplex PCR, was used to amplify TCRbeta CDR3 regions from genomic DNA. As for how the authors treated the data: The number of nucleated cells in each sample was estimated by amplification of reference gene primers within the assay. To quantify the absolute abundance of each unique TCRbeta CDR3 rearrangement, sequence reads were collapsed and filtered. For each sample, productive Simpson clonality was calculated as the square root of Simpson's diversity index across productive rearrangements. Drawn from immuneACCESS, this table holds only the in-frame rearrangements with V and J called that TCRdb kept. Clones are partly lost; checked studies trace under half to an unresolved V gene and leave the rest unexplained. V, J and clone size were drawn from that table, and D and trimming were deduced from the DNA. The sample contains some 100,000 clones, just over 85% of them found a single time. The ten largest clones represent around 1.9% of the sample.

The source of this sequence is a man in his fifties with COVID-19, enrolled during active disease. This chain joins TRBV27 to TRBJ2-2, with TRBD2 matching 11 junction bases. Sequences were obtained from peripheral blood. The DNA sequence is given as TGTGCCAGCAGTCGCCACGGGACTAGCGGATACGGGGAGCTGTTTTTT. This is translated as CASSRHGTSGYGELFF.